The 29 T cell receptor beta chains reported below all come from one sample, sequenced in a study of cytomegalovirus exposure and HLA in healthy donors. The primer mix had 60 Vbeta and 13 Jbeta primers. Assay used: immunoSEQ multiplex PCR; TCRdb lists only in-frame clones, some missing. The sample shows about 190,000 clones, 75% to 90% of them seen only once. What was sequenced was PBMCs. The source of these receptors is a man aged 25-40 years in good health and CMV-seronegative.

This clone has only a few counts. This chain links TRBV28 with TRBJ1-5; 8 bases are shared with TRBD1. The CDR3 sequence is 17 residues long. Germline CDR1 reads MDHEN; CDR2 reads SYDVKM. The trim removed 4 bases at V and 6 bases at J, leaving 14 bases unmatched. The CDR3 spells CASSSQDRVASGQPQHF. CDR3 bases: TGTGCCAGCAGTTCCCAGGACAGGGTGGCCTCGGGTCAGCCCCAGCATTTT. Full variable domain (missing parts from reference TRBV28 and TRBJ1-5): DVKVTQSSRYLVKRTGEKVFLECVQDMDHENMFWYRQDPGLGLRLIYFSYDVKMKEKGDIPEGYSVSREKKERFSLILESASTNQTSMYLCASSSQDRVASGQPQHFGDGTRLSIL.

Concerning this clone itself: Mismatch with germline at one junction end may stem from a read error. The chain has TRBV4-1 and TRBJ2-4, with D possibly being TRBD1 (6 bases). Germline CDR1 MGHRA, CDR2 YSYEKL. This CDR3 region has 17 residues. For the CDR3, the DNA is TGCGCCAGCAGCCAAGGCGGTGGGGGCACAGATATAAACAGTCAGTACTTC. Protein: CASSQGGGGTDINSQYF.

This rearrangement joins TRBV13 to TRBJ2-7, with 13 bases lining up with TRBD2. The CDR3 has 15 amino acids. Germline values: CDR1 PRHDT, CDR2 FYEKMQ (reference sequence). The V segment lost 5 bases and the J segment 3 bases; nucleotides outside the gene matches: 4. The DNA for the CDR3 is TGTGCCAGCAGCCCCGGGACTAGCGGGGTCTACGAGCAGTACTTC. Translated: CASSPGTSGVYEQYF.

V gene TRBV19 combines with J gene TRBJ1-5; D unclear. V lost 2 bases, J lost 9 bases, and 8 bases lay in between. Germline values: CDR1 LNHDA, CDR2 SQIVND (reference sequence). This CDR3 contains 12 residues. The CDR3 coding sequence is TGTGCCAGTAGTATAAGTGGGCGGCCCCAGCATTTT. As protein: CASSISGRPQHF.

The chain joins TRBV4-1 to TRBJ1-6; weak D call: TRBD1 (5 bases). Germline CDR1 MGHRA, CDR2 YSYEKL. Trimming cost V 3 bases and J 3 bases, with 12 bases left between them. The CDR3 has 16 residues. The CDR3 region is CASSQSWGNYNSPLHF. CDR3 coding DNA: TGCGCCAGCAGCCAGAGTTGGGGCAACTATAATTCACCCCTCCACTTT.

The rearrangement uses TRBV6-5 and TRBJ2-3; 9 nucleotides line up with TRBD2. V dropped 4 bases and J dropped 1; count of bases not matched to a gene: 3. Germline V gives CDR1 MNHEY, CDR2 SVGAGI. The CDR3 contains 15 residues. This CDR3 is CASSSWTSGTDTQYF. For the CDR3, the DNA is TGTGCCAGCAGTTCCTGGACTAGCGGCACAGATACGCAGTATTTT.

The chain carries TRBV5-4 and TRBJ1-5; tentative D call: TRBD1 (5 bases). V lost 2 bases and J lost 3, with 12 bases in between. Germline values: CDR1 SGHNT, CDR2 YYREEE (reference sequence). The CDR3 spans 15 residues. The CDR3 nucleotides read TGTGCCAGCAGCTTAGGTGCAGGGCCCAATCAGCCCCAGCATTTT. This gives the protein CASSLGAGPNQPQHF.

The chain combines TRBV19 with TRBJ1-2, with D unresolved. The germline V gene encodes CDR1 LNHDA and CDR2 SQIVND (reference sequence). The V and J ends lost 1 base and 8 bases respectively, with 17 bases between them. The CDR3 sequence is 15 residues long. CDR3 loop: CASSIVFRPPGGYTF. CDR3 bases: TGTGCCAGTAGTATAGTTTTCCGGCCCCCGGGAGGCTACACCTTC.

The chain links TRBV18 to TRBJ2-5; D gene unclear. Germline V lookup: CDR1 KGHSH, CDR2 LQKENI. Trimming removed 0 bases at V and 5 bases at J, with 13 bases between. The CDR3 length is 15 residues. CDR3 in DNA: TGTGCCAGCTCACCACCAGACACCCGTGGGGAGACCCAGTACTTC. Its protein product is CASSPPDTRGETQYF. Full variable domain (rest looked up from reference TRBV18 and TRBJ2-5): NAGVMQNPRHLVRRRGQEARLRCSPMKGHSHVYWYRQLPEEGLKFMVYLQKENIIDESGMPKERFSAEFPKEGPSILRIQQVVRGDSAAYFCASSPPDTRGETQYFGPGTRLLVL.

This rearrangement joins TRBV4-3 to TRBJ1-4; D unclear. There are 18 residues in the CDR3. CDR1 LGHNA and CDR2 YSLEER come from the germline V gene. The germline V and J ends were trimmed by 2 bases and 4 bases, with 20 bases remaining between them. The DNA of the CDR3 is TGCGCCAGCAGCCAATGGTTGACGCGGGGAAACAATAATGAAAAACTGTTTTTT. This codes for CASSQWLTRGNNNEKLFF.

As concerns this clone: A junction end diverges from the germline sequence, so it may reflect a read error. This chain connects TRBV27 to TRBJ1-6, with TRBD1 matching over 8 bases. The CDR3 loop spans 17 amino acids. Per the germline V gene, CDR1 is MNHEY and CDR2 is SMNVEV (reference sequence). The CDR3 loop reads CASSLRITGQGNSPLHF. The DNA for the CDR3 is TGTGCCAGCAGTTTAAGAATCACTGGACAGGGAAATTCCCCCCTCCACTTT.

The V call is TRBV5-5, the J call TRBJ2-2; TRBD2 matches 7 bases. The CDR3 loop spans 14 amino acids. The junction had 5 bases not matched to a gene; V was cut back by 2 bases and J by 7 bases. The V gene's germline CDR1 is SGHKS and CDR2 YYEKEE (reference sequence). The CDR3 region is CASSFPSGYGELFF. DNA of the CDR3: TGTGCCAGCAGCTTCCCTAGCGGCTACGGGGAGCTGTTTTTT. The whole variable domain, filled in from reference TRBV5-5 and TRBJ2-2, reads DAGVTQSPTHLIKTRGQQVTLRCSPISGHKSVSWYQQVLGQGPQFIFQYYEKEERGRGNFPDRFSARQFPNYSSELNVNALLLGDSALYLCASSFPSGYGELFFGEGSRLTVL.

The chain has TRBV7-9 and TRBJ1-4; 9 bases are shared with TRBD1. The CDR3 is 13 residues long. Looked up from germline, CDR1 is SEHNR and CDR2 is FQNEAQ (reference sequence). Trimming at V came to 4 bases and at J to 12 bases, leaving 6 bases not matched to a gene. CDR3 sequence: CASSSGRDRELFF. The CDR3 DNA reads as TGTGCCAGCAGCTCTGGACGGGACAGGGAACTGTTTTTT.

This sequence joins TRBV27 and TRBJ2-7; 9 positions agree with TRBD1. Germline V lookup: CDR1 MNHEY, CDR2 SMNVEV (reference sequence). This CDR3 region has 14 residues. Unmatched junction bases numbered 7, after V lost 7 bases and J lost 3 bases. The CDR3 sequence: CASKDRGGVYEQYF. The CDR3 DNA reads as TGTGCCAGCAAGGACAGGGGAGGGGTCTACGAGCAGTACTTC.

The genes are TRBV7-8 and TRBJ2-5, with TRBD1 matching over 9 bases. The DNA end is a closer match to TRBJ2-7, so the J assignment may be wrong. The CDR3 length is 14 residues. CDR1 and CDR2 from the germline V gene are SGHVS and FQNEAQ. The CDR3 spells CASSSHRGPGEQYF. CDR3 coding DNA: TGTGCCAGCAGCTCCCACAGGGGGCCGGGCGAGCAGTACTTC.

The rearrangement joins TRBV28 to TRBJ2-3; a possible D gene is TRBD1 (6 bases). The CDR3 is 16 amino acids. Trimming took 3 bases from V and 1 from J, leaving 14 bases between them. The V gene's germline CDR1 is MDHEN and CDR2 SYDVKM. The CDR3 DNA sequence: TGTGCCAGCAGTTTCCAGGGGAAGCAGGGCACAGATACGCAGTATTTT. This encodes CASSFQGKQGTDTQYF.

The rearrangement uses TRBV28 and TRBJ2-5; 9 bases match TRBD2. The CDR3 sequence is 17 residues long. Germline CDR1 reads MDHEN; CDR2 reads SYDVKM. V gave up 5 bases and J gave up 3 bases; unmatched junction bases: 13. Written as DNA, the CDR3 is TGTGCCAGCAGTCCCTCGATCGGTCTAGCGGGGAAAGAGACCCAGTACTTC. Its translation: CASSPSIGLAGKETQYF.

J is TRBJ1-4 and V is TRBV19, with no clear D. This CDR3 spans 15 amino acids. V was shortened by 2 bases and J by 3 bases, with 10 bases between the two germline ends. Germline V gene sequence: CDR1 LNHDA, CDR2 SQIVND (reference sequence). This CDR3 reads CASSISGRANEKLFF. The CDR3 region has the DNA TGTGCCAGTAGTATATCGGGGAGGGCTAATGAAAAACTGTTTTTT.

The genes are TRBV27 and TRBJ2-2, with TRBD2 matching 10 bases. Germline V gene data show CDR1 as MNHEY and CDR2 as SMNVEV (reference sequence). The CDR3 is made up of 15 amino acids. Trimming cost V 2 bases and J 8 bases; bases outside gene matches: 5. CDR3 bases: TGTGCCAGCAGTTTACTAGCGGGAGTGGCGGGGGAGCTGTTTTTT. Translating gives CASSLLAGVAGELFF.

The DNA of the CDR3 is TGTGCCAGCAGCTCGGGACAGGCACTGAGCGAGCAGTACTTC. Residues: CASSSGQALSEQYF. V and J are TRBV7-9 and TRBJ2-7; 8 nucleotides align to TRBD1. With 4 bases clipped from V and 6 bases from J, the junction kept 8 bases outside the gene matches. Germline V lookup: CDR1 SEHNR, CDR2 FQNEAQ (reference sequence). CDR3 length equals 14 residues. The full variable domain, completed using reference TRBV7-9 and TRBJ2-7, is DTGVSQNPRHKITKRGQNVTFRCDPISEHNRLYWYRQTLGQGPEFLTYFQNEAQLEKSRLLSDRFSAERPKGSFSTLEIQRTEQGDSAMYLCASSSGQALSEQYFGPGTRLTVT.

This clone has only a few counts. This specimen includes other DNA sequences encoding the same CDR3. The chain has TRBV6-5 and TRBJ2-7; 7 bases map to TRBD1. The CDR3 length is 15 residues. CDR1 and CDR2 from the germline V gene are MNHEY and SVGAGI. Trimming took 2 bases from V and 4 from J; bases not matched to a gene: 8. The chain's CDR3 is CASSYGSGTAYEQYF. For the CDR3, the DNA is TGTGCCAGCAGTTACGGGTCGGGGACAGCTTACGAGCAGTACTTC.

The chain joins TRBV7-9 to TRBJ1-2; D uncertain. The CDR3 is 12 residues long. Germline lookup yields CDR1 SEHNR and CDR2 FQNEAQ (reference sequence). V lost 5 bases to trimming and J lost 9 bases, with 13 bases between them. CDR3 DNA sequence: TGTGCCAGCAGCACTAATTTTCAAAGCTACACCTTC. Translation: CASSTNFQSYTF.

The chain couples TRBV2 to TRBJ2-5; unclear D gene. Between the trimmed V and J ends, which lost 7 bases and 2 bases, there was a span of 17 bases. The CDR3 sequence is 15 residues long. The germline V gene has CDR1 SNHLY and CDR2 FYNNEI. The CDR3 DNA reads TGTGCCAGCACCGACACAAAAACGTTTCAAGAGACCCAGTACTTC. Translating gives CASTDTKTFQETQYF.

This chain connects TRBV9 to TRBJ2-3; tentatively, D is TRBD1 (7 bases). Trimming stripped 0 bases from V and 5 bases from J, with 10 bases between. The CDR3 spans 14 residues. CDR1 and CDR2 (germline): SGDLS, YYNGEE. CDR3 in DNA: TGTGCCAGCAGCGTAGACAGGGGACTAGATACGCAGTATTTT. Its protein is CASSVDRGLDTQYF.

This clone was picked up one time. The genes are TRBV4-3 and TRBJ2-2, with 11 bases that match TRBD2. Germline V gene data show CDR1 as LGHNA and CDR2 as YSLEER. Unmatched junction bases numbered 5, after V lost 2 bases and J lost 6 bases. CDR3 length equals 16 residues. The chain's CDR3 is CASSQRTSGGSGELFF. The CDR3 DNA reads as TGCGCCAGCAGCCAACGTACTAGCGGGGGATCCGGGGAGCTGTTTTTT.

This clone has just one count. The V call is TRBV19, the J call TRBJ1-1; D ambiguous. CDR1 LNHDA and CDR2 SQIVND come from the germline V gene (reference sequence). Trimming stripped 6 bases from V and 6 bases from J, with 14 bases between. This CDR3 comprises 13 residues. In nucleotides, the CDR3 is TGTGCCAGTAGCACGACCGGGATGGCTGAAGCTTTCTTT. It encodes CASSTTGMAEAFF. The complete variable domain, with remaining parts taken from reference TRBV19 and TRBJ1-1, reads DGGITQSPKYLFRKEGQNVTLSCEQNLNHDAMYWYRQDPGQGLRLIYYSQIVNDFQKGDIAEGYSVSREKKESFPLTVTSAQKNPTAFYLCASSTTGMAEAFFGQGTRLTVV.

V gene TRBV14 combines with J gene TRBJ2-1, with D perhaps matching TRBD1 (5 bases). V lost 3 bases to trimming and J lost 12 bases, with 15 bases between them. This CDR3 spans 13 amino acids. Germline V lookup: CDR1 SGHDN, CDR2 FVKESK. The CDR3 protein is CASSQGPGRWQFF. In DNA, the CDR3 is TGTGCCAGCAGCCAGGGCCCAGGGCGGTGGCAGTTCTTC.

The V gene is TRBV5-1, the J gene TRBJ2-7, with 14 bases lining up with TRBD2. There are 15 residues in the CDR3. Germline V gives CDR1 SGHRS, CDR2 YFSETQ. Unmatched junction bases numbered 0, after V lost 4 bases and J lost 0 bases. CDR3 residues: CASSGTSGSSYEQYF. The CDR3 coding sequence is TGCGCCAGCAGCGGGACTAGCGGGAGCTCCTACGAGCAGTACTTC.

The chain has TRBV4-1 and TRBJ2-3, with 16 bases fitting TRBD2. The CDR3 is 20 amino acids. CDR1 is MGHRA, CDR2 YSYEKL, per germline. V lost 0 bases, J lost 6 bases, and 12 bases stayed unmatched. This CDR3 reads CASSQDEGLAGGQVGDTQYF. The DNA for the CDR3 is TGCGCCAGCAGCCAAGATGAGGGACTAGCGGGGGGGCAGGTGGGGGATACGCAGTATTTT.